This T cell receptor (beta chain) was identified during a study of cytomegalovirus exposure and HLA in healthy donors. Findings of the study overall: The study assumed roughly uniform donor sequencing depth for presence/absence analyses.

The PCR made use of 60 Vbeta and 13 Jbeta primers. Data came from immunoSEQ multiplex PCR; TCRdb stores just in-frame clones and leaves some out. The repertoire includes about 210,000 clones, approximately 86% of them detected once, and roughly 0.32% sits in the top ten. A remark on this clone: Its antigen remains unknown.

The CDR3 contains 15 residues. Germline lookup yields CDR1 SGHVS and CDR2 FQNEAQ. The V and J ends lost 1 base and 2 bases respectively, with 12 bases between them. This chain connects TRBV7-8 to TRBJ2-7; tentative D call: TRBD1 (6 bases). This receptor was taken from a woman aged 30 to 39 in good health and CMV-seronegative. Material: PBMCs. This chain's CDR3 is CASSLGPGDTYEQYF. The CDR3 coding sequence is TGTGCCAGCAGCTTAGGACCAGGGGATACCTACGAGCAGTACTTC.